Listed here are 18 T cell receptor beta chains from one sample, sequenced in a study of T cells in Graves' hyperthyroidism and ophthalmopathy (dated by TCRdb to the late 2010s). The library was generated by multiplex PCR. TCRdb records Illumina HiSeq 2000 as the sequencer. Amplification of TCR beta CDR3 regions was carried out from RNA transcripts. The first round of RT-PCR for the TCR CDR3 was performed with the HTBI primer set and the Qiagen OneStep RT-PCR kit. The public reads were run again by TCRdb, first through fastp at Q25 and then through MiXCR, and only productive beta chains were kept. Every entry covers one CDR3 protein and lists the most common genes and DNA from its rows. This sample holds hundreds of thousands of distinct CDR3 sequences; approximately 14% were observed only once. More than 8.5% of the sample comes from the top ten. Sequences were obtained from blood. The receptor set was obtained from a woman under 30 with Graves' hyperthyroidism.

Turning to this clonotype: Just one base apart from a much larger clone, this may be a read error. The rearrangement uses TRBV10-3 and TRBJ1-1; D perhaps matches TRBD1 (6 bases). Germline CDR1 is ENHRY and CDR2 is SYGVKD. The CDR3 extends over 15 amino acids. The CDR3 DNA follows: TGTGCCAGCAGTAGGGGGGAGATTCGGAACACTGAAGCTTTCTTT. Translation gives CASSRGEIRNTEAFF.

V is TRBV7-6 and J is TRBJ2-7; D gene uncertain. The ends were cut back, 3 bases at V and 3 bases at J, with 9 bases in the middle. This CDR3 is 13 amino acids long. Germline-derived CDR1 and CDR2 are SGHVS and FNYEAQ. CDR3 sequence: CASSFGVYYEQYF. CDR3 coding DNA: TGTGCCAGCAGCTTTGGGGTATACTACGAGCAGTACTTC.

This rearrangement joins TRBV7-3 to TRBJ2-2; 11 bases are a match to TRBD1. The CDR3 covers 14 residues. Germline V gene lookup returns CDR1 SGHTA and CDR2 FQGTGA. V gave up 5 bases and J gave up 6 bases; unmatched junction bases: 2. CDR3 region: CASSRDRGAGELFF. The DNA for the CDR3 is TGTGCCAGCAGCAGGGACAGGGGGGCCGGGGAGCTGTTTTTT.

The V call is TRBV6-5, the J call TRBJ2-3, with D possibly TRBD1 on 6 matching bases. Per the germline V gene, CDR1 is MNHEY and CDR2 is SVGAGI. V lost 0 bases and J 3 bases, leaving 7 bases between the germline ends. This CDR3 contains 14 residues. In nucleotides, the CDR3 is TGTGCCAGCAGTTACTCGGACAGAACAGATACGCAGTATTTT. It is translated as CASSYSDRTDTQYF.

The CDR3 loop is CASSNAGGPNTGELFF. CDR3 DNA sequence: TGTGCCAGCTCAAACGCTGGCGGGCCGAACACCGGGGAGCTGTTTTTT. The gene calls are TRBV18 and TRBJ2-2; D perhaps matches TRBD2 (5 bases). Trimming stripped 5 bases from V and 0 bases from J, with 13 bases between. This CDR3 has 16 residues. Germline loops: CDR1 KGHSH, CDR2 LQKENI. The variable domain in full, completed from reference TRBV18 and TRBJ2-2, reads NAGVMQNPRHLVRRRGQEARLRCSPMKGHSHVYWYRQLPEEGLKFMVYLQKENIIDESGMPKERFSAEFPKEGPSILRIQQVVRGDSAAYFCASSNAGGPNTGELFFGEGSRLTVL.

The table lists this clonotype with a few counts. The chain has TRBV20-1 and TRBJ1-5; D is uncertain. The CDR3 totals 10 residues. Germline CDR1 reads DFQATT; CDR2 reads SNEGSKA (reference sequence). V lost 5 bases and J lost 8, with 7 bases in between. DNA for the CDR3: TGCAGTGCTTACCGGGAGCCCCAGCATTTT. This encodes CSAYREPQHF.

This clonotype occurred a few times. V is TRBV3-1 and J is TRBJ2-3; TRBD1 agrees at 11 bases. Looked up from germline, CDR1 is LGHDT and CDR2 is YNNKEL (reference sequence). The CDR3 is made up of 14 amino acids. The trim removed 6 bases at V and 3 bases at J, leaving 2 bases unmatched. In DNA form, the CDR3 reads TGTGCCAGCAGGGACAGGGGGCAAACAGATACGCAGTATTTT. This encodes CASRDRGQTDTQYF.

The chain combines TRBV5-1 with TRBJ2-5, with D perhaps given as TRBD1 or TRBD2 (5 bases each). The V and J ends lost 4 bases and 4 bases respectively, with 14 bases between them. Germline CDR1 SGHRS, CDR2 YFSETQ. The CDR3 totals 14 residues. CDR3 sequence (DNA): TGCGCCAGCAGCGCCCGGGACGATGGAGAGACCCAGTACTTC. It encodes CASSARDDGETQYF.

The V and J genes are TRBV11-3 and TRBJ1-2, with a weak D call TRBD1 (6 bases). V lost 3 bases, J lost 6 bases, and 20 bases lay in between. This CDR3 contains 16 residues. The germline CDR1 and CDR2 sequences are SGHNT and YENEEA. CDR3 sequence (DNA): TGTGCCAGCAGCTTGGGGGGGGGCCGGAGTTCTGATGGCTACACCTTC. Its protein is CASSLGGGRSSDGYTF.

The sample holds one count of this clonotype. The V gene is TRBV29-1, the J gene TRBJ2-2; tentatively, D is TRBD1 (5 bases). The CDR3 consists of 14 residues. Trimming cost V 5 bases and J 0 bases, with 10 bases left between them. Germline lookup yields CDR1 SQVTM and CDR2 ANQGSEA. The CDR3 sequence is CSVWPGTNTGELFF. In DNA form, the CDR3 reads TGCAGCGTTTGGCCAGGGACGAACACCGGGGAGCTGTTTTTT.

This clonotype was observed many times. This chain uses TRBV18 with TRBJ1-1; D is perhaps TRBD1 (6 bases). In germline, CDR1 is KGHSH, CDR2 LQKENI. CDR3 length equals 15 residues. The V end lost 3 bases, the J end lost 5 bases, and 16 bases lay between the germline ends. DNA of the CDR3: TGTGCCAGCTCACCGGCGGACAGTCGGGGTACTGAAGCTTTCTTT. Translation: CASSPADSRGTEAFF.

This clonotype was counted many times. The J gene is TRBJ2-7, the V gene TRBV3-1, with D unresolved. CDR1 and CDR2 from the germline V gene are LGHDT and YNNKEL (reference sequence). The CDR3 totals 11 residues. Trimming removed 5 bases at V and 7 bases at J, with 9 bases between. This chain's CDR3 is CASSIRGEQYF. The CDR3 nucleotides read TGTGCCAGCAGCATTCGTGGGGAGCAGTACTTC.

J is TRBJ1-6 and V is TRBV19; possible D gene TRBD1, 5 bases. The V and J ends lost 8 bases and 5 bases respectively, with 16 bases between them. This CDR3 has 15 amino acids. Germline-derived CDR1 and CDR2 are LNHDA and SQIVND (reference sequence). The CDR3 loop is CASSTEGMDNSPLHF. CDR3 sequence (DNA): TGTGCCAGTTCAACCGAGGGGATGGATAATTCACCCCTCCACTTT.

This clonotype has at least ten counts. The rearrangement joins TRBV20-1 to TRBJ2-7; a weak D match, TRBD2 (5 bases). The CDR3 spans 14 residues. Trimming pared 0 bases from V and 2 bases from J, leaving 11 bases between. Germline CDR1 reads DFQATT; CDR2 reads SNEGSKA (reference sequence). The CDR3 loop reads CSAREIGEPYEQYF. CDR3 sequence (DNA): TGCAGTGCTAGAGAGATCGGGGAGCCCTACGAGCAGTACTTC.

This clonotype has ten or more counts. This chain links TRBV6-5 with TRBJ1-2, with TRBD1 as a possible D gene (5 bases). V was cut by 2 bases and J by 8 bases, with 9 bases left in between. This CDR3 contains 12 residues. From germline, CDR1 is MNHEY and CDR2 SVGAGI. CDR3 DNA sequence: TGTGCCAGCAGTTACGGGGGAGGCGGCTACACCTTC. Amino acid sequence: CASSYGGGGYTF.

The sample holds many counts of this clonotype. This chain joins TRBV7-9 and TRBJ2-7; no firm D call. Trimming shortened V by 5 bases and J by 2 bases, and 10 bases separated the two germline ends. Per germline, CDR1 SEHNR and CDR2 FQNEAQ (reference sequence). CDR3 length: 13 amino acids. CDR3 region: CASSLGRPYEQYF. CDR3 bases: TGTGCCAGCAGCCTCGGGCGACCCTACGAGCAGTACTTC.

This clonotype was seen a few times. This rearrangement joins TRBV28 to TRBJ1-2; no definite D call. The length of the CDR3 is 14 residues. Germline-derived CDR1 and CDR2 are MDHEN and SYDVKM. Trimming removed 3 bases at V and 4 bases at J, with 12 bases between. The CDR3: CASSLGETFYGYTF. The CDR3, as DNA: TGTGCCAGCAGTTTGGGTGAAACCTTCTATGGCTACACCTTC.

About this clonotype itself: This may arise from a read error, as a much more abundant clone is one base away. Given the absence of the conserved phenylalanine or tryptophan at the CDR3 end, a read error is likely. The gene calls are TRBV3-1 and TRBJ2-3; possible D gene TRBD2, 6 bases. Germline CDR1 reads LGHDT; CDR2 reads YNNKEL (reference sequence). This CDR3 has 16 amino acids. Trimming left V 0 bases short and J 0 bases short, with 10 bases between. The CDR3 is CASSQDRLGSTDTQYL. The CDR3 DNA reads as TGTGCCAGCAGCCAAGATCGACTAGGGAGCACAGATACGCAGTATCTT.